Listed below are T cell receptor beta chains from one sample, sequenced in a study of blood T cells in healthy people across ages. TCRdb analysed the 5' RACE reads with MiXCR anew, one entry per CDR3 protein. The sample carries 700,000 to 900,000 distinct CDR3 sequences, about 53% recorded once. The sequenced sample was blood. The receptor set was obtained from a man older than 75 in good health. Each CDR3 is given with its conserved first and last residue. D genes are given only for firm matches. Clone size is given for some rows only: seen once, a few or many times, or a class if the clone is expanded.

v_gene	j_gene	abundance	d_gene	CDR3nt	CDR3aa
TRBV10-3	TRBJ2-7	few	.	TGTGCCATCAGTGAGCCCGGGCTCCCCGGCACGATCTACGAGCAGTACTTC	CAISEPGLPGTIYEQYF
TRBV24-1	TRBJ2-2	many	.	TGTGCCACCAAAGGGGCTAGCGCGGGCACCGGGGAGCTGTTTTTT	CATKGASAGTGELFF
TRBV3-1	TRBJ2-1	.	.	TGTGCCAGCAGCCCTCCGCTCCGGAGGGATGAGCAGTTCTTC	CASSPPLRRDEQFF
TRBV21-1	TRBJ2-1	.	.	TGTGCCAGCAGCAAAGAGGCTAAGAGGGCCTTGGGCCATTACAATGAGCAGTTCTTC	CASSKEAKRALGHYNEQFF
TRBV2	TRBJ2-7	.	TRBD2	TGTGCCAGCAGGGCGGGACTAGAATTTCCCTACGAGCAGTACTTC	CASRAGLEFPYEQYF
TRBV2	TRBJ2-1	.	.	TGTGCCAGCGGGGGGTATGGCCGCAATGAGCAGTTCTTC	CASGGYGRNEQFF
TRBV27	TRBJ1-1	few	.	TGTGCCAGCAGTTTATCGGGGGGCGGTTTTAACACTGAAGCTTTCTTT	CASSLSGGGFNTEAFF
TRBV24-1	TRBJ2-2	.	.	TGTGCCACCAGTGATCCCCGACAGGGACTGAACGGGGAGCTGTTTTTT	CATSDPRQGLNGELFF
TRBV29-1	TRBJ2-5	.	TRBD1	TGCAGCGTCGGTAAGCCGGGACAGGGCGAAGAGACCCAGTACTTC	CSVGKPGQGEETQYF
TRBV6-2/TRBV6-3	TRBJ2-7	.	.	TGTGCCAGCAGTTTGGCGGGACCCCTCAGCAATGAGCAGTACTTC	CASSLAGPLSNEQYF
TRBV12-3/TRBV12-4	TRBJ2-5	.	TRBD1	TGTGCCAGCAGTTTCGACAGGGGGAGAGAGACCCAGTACTTC	CASSFDRGRETQYF
TRBV5-1	TRBJ2-3	.	TRBD2	TGCGCCAGCAGCTCGGACCCACCGACTAGCGGCCAGCACAGATACGCGTATTTT	CASSSDPPTSGQHRYAYF
TRBV12-3/TRBV12-4	TRBJ2-3	.	TRBD1	TGTGCCAGCAGCAAGACAGGGAGCCCAGATACGCAGTATTTT	CASSKTGSPDTQYF
TRBV28	TRBJ2-3	.	TRBD2	TGCGCCAGCAGTTTGAAAAGGGATGAGCGGGAGTCCATAAGAGGCAGATACGCGTATTTT	CASSLKRDERESIRGRYAYF
TRBV20-1	TRBJ2-3	.	TRBD2	TGCAGTGCCGCGAGACTAGCGGGAACAGATACGCAGTATTTT	CSAARLAGTDTQYF
TRBV7-9	TRBJ2-7	.	TRBD2	TGTGCCAGCAGCTTAAGAGACGGGACTAGCGGGAGTTCCTACGAGCAGTACTTC	CASSLRDGTSGSSYEQYF
TRBV2	TRBJ2-5	.	.	TGTGCCAGCAGCCCCTCAAGGGCAGAGACCCAGTACTTC	CASSPSRAETQYF
TRBV27	TRBJ2-7	few	.	TGTGCCAGCAGTTCCGGTAGGTTCTACGAGCAGTACTTC	CASSSGRFYEQYF
TRBV16	TRBJ1-5	.	.	TGTGCCAGCTCAGGAGGGGGTAGCAATCAGCCCCAGCATTTT	CASSGGGSNQPQHF
TRBV7-9	TRBJ1-2	.	TRBD1	TGTGCCAGCAGCCCACAGGGGGGGGCCAACTATGGCTACACCTTC	CASSPQGGANYGYTF
TRBV7-2	TRBJ2-7	.	TRBD1	TGTGCCAGCAGCGCGCGCTATCCGGGACAGGCTCTCAACGAGCAGTACTTC	CASSARYPGQALNEQYF
TRBV29-1	TRBJ2-3	.	.	TGCAGCGTTGAAGGTCGTCAGGGCCAAGCTACGCAGTATTTT	CSVEGRQGQATQYF
TRBV9	TRBJ2-6	.	TRBD1	TGTGCCAGCAGCGGCCGGGACAGGACTGCTGGGGCCAACGTCCTGACTTTC	CASSGRDRTAGANVLTF
TRBV28	TRBJ2-6	.	.	TGTGCCAGCTACGGGGCCAACGTCCTGACTTTC	CASYGANVLTF
TRBV11-2	TRBJ1-1	.	.	TGTGCCAGCAGCCCGACCCCTACAGCCGAAGCTTTCTTT	CASSPTPTAEAFF
TRBV7-3	TRBJ2-3	few	.	TGTGCCAGCAGCCCTACCTCGAGCGGCACGACAGATACGCAGTATTTT	CASSPTSSGTTDTQYF
TRBV29-1	TRBJ2-3	.	TRBD1	TGCAGCGTTGGGGGACAGGTTTACACAGATACGCAGTATTTT	CSVGGQVYTDTQYF
TRBV4-2	TRBJ2-3	.	.	TGTGCCAGCAGCCAAGAGGTAGCCCCTCGGACAGATACGCAGTATTTT	CASSQEVAPRTDTQYF
TRBV9	TRBJ1-1	.	.	TGTGCCAGCAGCGTTCTCCCAGGGGCCATGAACACTGAAGCTTTCTTT	CASSVLPGAMNTEAFF
TRBV7-2	TRBJ1-4	once	.	TGTGCCAGCAGCCTCACTACCGGGAATGGAAAACTGTTTTTT	CASSLTTGNGKLFF
TRBV27	TRBJ2-7	once	.	TGTGCCAGCAGTTTAGGAGGTCTCCTTAGTAGCGAGCAGTACTTC	CASSLGGLLSSEQYF
TRBV28	TRBJ2-1	.	.	TGTGCCAGCAGTTTATGGCCCCACAATGAGCAGTTCTTC	CASSLWPHNEQFF
TRBV7-9	TRBJ2-1	few	TRBD2	TGTGCCAGCAGTCCCCGAGTCAGCGGGGCCTACAATGAGCAGTTCTTC	CASSPRVSGAYNEQFF
TRBV6-1	TRBJ2-7	few	.	TGTGCCAGCAGTCCCCCGGGCAGGGGCTACGAGCAGTACTTC	CASSPPGRGYEQYF
TRBV3-1	TRBJ2-7	.	.	TGTGCCAGCAGCCCTAAGGGCCCCGGACGCGCCAGCGAGCAGTACTTC	CASSPKGPGRASEQYF
TRBV29-1	TRBJ1-4	.	.	TGCAGCGTTGTAGGGCCCGGGAATGAAAAACTGTTTTTT	CSVVGPGNEKLFF
TRBV10-2	TRBJ1-2	.	.	TGCGCCAGCAGCGCCCGGGTGGGGCGCCCCTATGGCTACACCTTC	CASSARVGRPYGYTF
TRBV6-5	TRBJ1-1	.	.	TGTGCCAGCAGTGGGGCCCGTGAAGCTTTCTTT	CASSGAREAFF
TRBV3-1	TRBJ2-3	.	TRBD2	TGTGCCAGCAGCCAAGCCGGGACTAGCGGGAGCAGATACGCGTATTTT	CASSQAGTSGSRYAYF
TRBV10-3	TRBJ2-7	few	.	TGTGCCATCAGCGGAGCTTACGAGCAGTACTTC	CAISGAYEQYF
TRBV6-1	TRBJ1-6	.	TRBD1	TGTGCCAGCAGCGCCCCAACAGGGGGGAATTCACCCCTCCACTTT	CASSAPTGGNSPLHF
TRBV20-1	TRBJ2-1	.	.	TGCAGTGCTAGAGATCAGGCTGTATACAATGGGCAGTTCTTC	CSARDQAVYNGQFF
TRBV7-7	TRBJ2-1	.	TRBD2	TGTGCCAGCAGCCAAACTCCGGGACTAGCGACTGAGCAGTTCTTC	CASSQTPGLATEQFF
TRBV20-1	TRBJ2-1	.	.	TGCAGTGCTATCCGGGTTCCTCGGCAGTTCTTC	CSAIRVPRQFF
TRBV2	TRBJ2-5	once	TRBD1	TGTGCCAGCAGTGGGGGACAGGGATGGGAGACCCAGTACTTC	CASSGGQGWETQYF
TRBV20-1	TRBJ2-1	.	TRBD2	TGCAGTGCTAGACCGCCAGCGGGAGAAGGAAATGAGCAGTTCTTC	CSARPPAGEGNEQFF
TRBV28	TRBJ2-5	.	TRBD2	TGTGCCAGCCGGCTAGCGGGAGTCCTCCAAGAGACCCAGTACTTC	CASRLAGVLQETQYF
TRBV15	TRBJ2-3	.	.	TGTGCCACCAGCAGAGACGTGTTGGCCACAGATACGCAGTATTTT	CATSRDVLATDTQYF
TRBV6-1	TRBJ1-5	.	.	TGTGCCAGCACCGTCTCGGACTGGGGGTCAGACCAGCCCCAGCATTTT	CASTVSDWGSDQPQHF
TRBV2	TRBJ2-1	.	TRBD2	TGTGCCAGCAGGCCCGCGGGGGGCCAGCAGTTCTTC	CASRPAGGQQFF
TRBV10-3	TRBJ2-7	.	TRBD1	TGCGCCATCAGGACCTCGACAGGGACCTCCTACGAGCAGTACTTC	CAIRTSTGTSYEQYF
TRBV11-2	TRBJ1-2	.	.	TGTGCCAGCGGCAGGGAGGATGGCTACACCTTC	CASGREDGYTF